Given below is one T cell receptor (beta chain) in context. Specified time point: baseline, week 1 (first vaccination visit). Treatment in this sample: pre-vaccination baseline after standard-of-care therapy. Diagnosis in the donors showed new WHO grade 3 or 4 astrocytomas that were IDH1-mutant and ATRX-lost. These data belong to a study of a mutant IDH1 vaccine in newly diagnosed glioma. This CDR3 comprises 13 residues. CDR1 and CDR2 (germline): SGHDT, YYEEEE. V dropped 4 bases and J dropped 5 bases, with 12 bases sitting between them. TCRdb's copy holds only in-frame clones and misses some; the assay was immunoSEQ multiplex PCR. This sample has about 66,000 clones; 80% to 90% occur once, and the top ten carry 2.9%.

The input for sequencing was PBMCs, taken from a glioma patient treated with radiotherapy, temozolomide or both. The sequence was collected from a man aged 25-45 years with glioma. The chain couples TRBV5-6 to TRBJ1-1, with D tentatively TRBD1 (6 bases). The CDR3 here is CASSPTGFTEAFF. In DNA, the CDR3 is TGTGCCAGCAGCCCAACAGGGTTTACTGAAGCTTTCTTT.